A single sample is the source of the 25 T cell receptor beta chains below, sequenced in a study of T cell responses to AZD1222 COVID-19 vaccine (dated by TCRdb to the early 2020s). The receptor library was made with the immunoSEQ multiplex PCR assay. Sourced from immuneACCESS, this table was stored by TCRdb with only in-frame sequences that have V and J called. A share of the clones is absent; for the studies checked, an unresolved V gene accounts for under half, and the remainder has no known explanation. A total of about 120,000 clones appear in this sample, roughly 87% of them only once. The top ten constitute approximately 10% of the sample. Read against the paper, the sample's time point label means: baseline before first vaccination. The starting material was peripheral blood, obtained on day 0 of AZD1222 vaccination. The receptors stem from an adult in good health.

CDR3 bases: TGTGCCAGCAACAACCACACAGGGCCATCTGGAAACACCATATATTTT. Encoded protein: CASNNHTGPSGNTIYF. V gene TRBV11-3 combines with J gene TRBJ1-3, with D possibly TRBD1 on 6 matching bases. There are 16 residues in the CDR3. CDR1 and CDR2 from the germline V gene are SGHNT and YENEEA. Trimming took off 7 bases at V and 1 base at J, with 17 bases between the two ends.

CDR3 in amino acids: CAWRDRDRGRGNTIYF. The DNA of the CDR3 is TGTGCCTGGAGGGACCGGGACAGGGGACGAGGAAACACCATATATTTT. The chain has TRBV30 and TRBJ1-3, with TRBD1 identical over 10 bases. Per germline, CDR1 GTSNPN and CDR2 SVGIG (reference sequence). V dropped 3 bases and J dropped 4; count of bases not matched to a gene: 9. CDR3 length: 16 residues. Together with reference TRBV30 and TRBJ1-3, the CDR3 gives the full variable domain: SQTIHQWPATLVQPVGSPLSLECTVEGTSNPNLYWYRQAAGRGLQLLFYSVGIGQISSEVPQNLSASRPQDRQFILSSKKLLLSDSGFYLCAWRDRDRGRGNTIYFGEGSWLTVV.

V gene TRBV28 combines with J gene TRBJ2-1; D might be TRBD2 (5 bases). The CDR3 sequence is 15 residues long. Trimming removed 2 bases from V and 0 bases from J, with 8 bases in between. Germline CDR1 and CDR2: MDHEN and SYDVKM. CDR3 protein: CASSLSGSSYNEQFF. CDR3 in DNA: TGTGCCAGCAGTTTAAGCGGAAGCTCCTACAATGAGCAGTTCTTC.

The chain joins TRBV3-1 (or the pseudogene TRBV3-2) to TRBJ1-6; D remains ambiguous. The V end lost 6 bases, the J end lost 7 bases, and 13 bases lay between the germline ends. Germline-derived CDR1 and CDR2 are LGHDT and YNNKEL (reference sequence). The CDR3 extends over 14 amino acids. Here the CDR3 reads CASSRTSRNSPLHF. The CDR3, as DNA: TGTGCCAGCAGTCGGACCTCAAGAAATTCACCCCTCCACTTT.

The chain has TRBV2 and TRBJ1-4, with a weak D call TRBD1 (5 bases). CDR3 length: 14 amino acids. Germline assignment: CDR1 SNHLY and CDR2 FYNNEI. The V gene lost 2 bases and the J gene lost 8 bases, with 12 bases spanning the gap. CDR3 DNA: TGTGCCAGCAGTGAATTGGGACCAGGGGAAAAACTGTTTTTT. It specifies CASSELGPGEKLFF.

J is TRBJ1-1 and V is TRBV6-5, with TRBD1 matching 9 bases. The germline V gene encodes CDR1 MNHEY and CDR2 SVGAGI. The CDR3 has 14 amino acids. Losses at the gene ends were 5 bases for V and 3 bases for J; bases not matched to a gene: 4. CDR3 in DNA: TGTGCCAGCAGTAGCCGGGACAGGGACACTGAAGCTTTCTTT. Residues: CASSSRDRDTEAFF.

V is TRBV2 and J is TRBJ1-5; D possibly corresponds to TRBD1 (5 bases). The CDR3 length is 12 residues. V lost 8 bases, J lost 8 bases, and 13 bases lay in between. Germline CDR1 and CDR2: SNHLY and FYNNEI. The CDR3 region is CASSTGAEPQHF. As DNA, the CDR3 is TGTGCCAGCTCAACAGGAGCCGAGCCCCAGCATTTT. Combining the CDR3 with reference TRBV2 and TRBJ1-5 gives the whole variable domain EPEVTQTPSHQVTQMGQEVILRCVPISNHLYFYWYRQILGQKVEFLVSFYNNEISEKSEIFDDQFSVERPDGSNFTLKIRSTKLEDSAMYFCASSTGAEPQHFGDGTRLSIL.

CDR3 sequence: CASSPPIGGGNEKLFF. Here the CDR3 DNA reads TGCGCCAGCAGCCCGCCAATTGGGGGTGGTAATGAAAAACTGTTTTTT. V gene TRBV5-1 combines with J gene TRBJ1-4; the D gene is possibly TRBD1 (5 bases). The CDR3 loop spans 16 amino acids. V was pared by 4 bases and J by 4 bases, with 17 bases between. The germline gives CDR1 SGHRS, CDR2 YFSETQ.

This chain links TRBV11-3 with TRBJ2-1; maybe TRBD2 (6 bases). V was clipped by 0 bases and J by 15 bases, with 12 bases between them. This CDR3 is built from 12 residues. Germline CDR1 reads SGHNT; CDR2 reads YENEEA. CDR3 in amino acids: CASSLEPGRLFF. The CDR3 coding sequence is TGTGCCAGCAGCTTAGAACCGGGGAGGCTGTTCTTC.

CDR3 bases: TGTGCCAGCAGCCAAACAGGGGATCTTTGGGCCTACGAGCAGTACTTC. Protein: CASSQTGDLWAYEQYF. V gene TRBV7-2 combines with J gene TRBJ2-7; 7 nucleotides align to TRBD1. The V segment lost 5 bases and the J segment 2 bases; nucleotides outside the gene matches: 12. CDR1 is SGHTA, CDR2 FQGNSA, per germline. CDR3 length: 16 residues.

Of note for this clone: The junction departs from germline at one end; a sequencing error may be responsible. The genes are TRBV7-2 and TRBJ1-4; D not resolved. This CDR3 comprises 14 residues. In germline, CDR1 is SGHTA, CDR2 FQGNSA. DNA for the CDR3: TGTGCCAGCAGCCAGATGGGCCCTAATGGAAAACTGTTTTTT. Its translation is CASSQMGPNGKLFF.

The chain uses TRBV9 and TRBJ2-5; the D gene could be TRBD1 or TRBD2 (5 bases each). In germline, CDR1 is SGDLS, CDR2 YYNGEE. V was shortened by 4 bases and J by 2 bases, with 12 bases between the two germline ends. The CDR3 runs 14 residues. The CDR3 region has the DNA TGTGCCAGCAGCCAAGGGACGGTGCAAGAGACCCAGTACTTC. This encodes CASSQGTVQETQYF.

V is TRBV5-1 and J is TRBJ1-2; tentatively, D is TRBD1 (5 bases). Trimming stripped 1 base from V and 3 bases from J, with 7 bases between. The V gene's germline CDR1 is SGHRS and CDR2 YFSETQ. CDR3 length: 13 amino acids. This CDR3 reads CASSLRGDYGYTF. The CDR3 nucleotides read TGCGCCAGCAGCTTGCGAGGGGACTATGGCTACACCTTC.

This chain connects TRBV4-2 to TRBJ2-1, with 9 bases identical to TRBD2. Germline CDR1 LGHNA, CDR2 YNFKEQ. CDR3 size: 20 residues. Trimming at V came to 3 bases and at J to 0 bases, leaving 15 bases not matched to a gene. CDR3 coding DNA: TGTGCCAGCAGCCAGAGGGGGCTAGCGGGATTTAGAAGCTCCTACAATGAGCAGTTCTTC. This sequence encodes CASSQRGLAGFRSSYNEQFF.

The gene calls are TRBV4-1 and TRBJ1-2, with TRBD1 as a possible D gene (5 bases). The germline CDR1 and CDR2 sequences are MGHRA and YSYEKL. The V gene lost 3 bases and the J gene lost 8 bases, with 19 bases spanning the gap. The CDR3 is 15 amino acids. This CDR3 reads CASSQGRTAIRGYTF. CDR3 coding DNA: TGCGCCAGCAGCCAGGGGCGGACTGCGATACGGGGCTACACCTTC.

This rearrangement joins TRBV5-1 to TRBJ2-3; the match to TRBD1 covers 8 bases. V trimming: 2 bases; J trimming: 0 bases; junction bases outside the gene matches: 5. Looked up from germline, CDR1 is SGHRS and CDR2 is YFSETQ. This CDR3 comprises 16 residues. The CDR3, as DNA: TGCGCCAGCAGCTTAGGACAGGGCTATAGCACAGATACGCAGTATTTT. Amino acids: CASSLGQGYSTDTQYF.

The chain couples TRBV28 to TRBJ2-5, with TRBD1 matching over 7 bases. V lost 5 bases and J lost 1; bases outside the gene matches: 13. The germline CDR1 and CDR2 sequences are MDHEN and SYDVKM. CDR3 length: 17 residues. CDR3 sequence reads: CASSLHRGTPFQETQYF. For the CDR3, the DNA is TGTGCCAGCAGTCTCCACAGGGGAACCCCTTTCCAAGAGACCCAGTACTTC.

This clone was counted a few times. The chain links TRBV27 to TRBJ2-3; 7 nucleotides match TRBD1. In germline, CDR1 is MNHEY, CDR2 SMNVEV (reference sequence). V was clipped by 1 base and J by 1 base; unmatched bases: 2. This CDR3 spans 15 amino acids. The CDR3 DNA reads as TGTGCCAGCAGTTTATTCCAGGGGGGCACAGATACGCAGTATTTT. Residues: CASSLFQGGTDTQYF.

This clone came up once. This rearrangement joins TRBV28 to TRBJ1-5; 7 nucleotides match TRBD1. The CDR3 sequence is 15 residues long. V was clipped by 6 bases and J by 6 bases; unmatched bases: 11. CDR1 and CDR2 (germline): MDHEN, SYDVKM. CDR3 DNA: TGTGCCAGCAGAGCACAAGGACAGGCGGGTCAGCCCCAGCATTTT. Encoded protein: CASRAQGQAGQPQHF. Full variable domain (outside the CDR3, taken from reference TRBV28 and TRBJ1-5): DVKVTQSSRYLVKRTGEKVFLECVQDMDHENMFWYRQDPGLGLRLIYFSYDVKMKEKGDIPEGYSVSREKKERFSLILESASTNQTSMYLCASRAQGQAGQPQHFGDGTRLSIL.

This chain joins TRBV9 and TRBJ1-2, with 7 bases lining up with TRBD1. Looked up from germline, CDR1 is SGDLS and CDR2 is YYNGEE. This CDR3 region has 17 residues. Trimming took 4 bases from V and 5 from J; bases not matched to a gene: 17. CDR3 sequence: CASSLSRQGLGGYGYTF. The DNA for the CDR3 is TGTGCCAGCAGCCTCAGCCGACAGGGTTTGGGAGGGTATGGCTACACCTTC.

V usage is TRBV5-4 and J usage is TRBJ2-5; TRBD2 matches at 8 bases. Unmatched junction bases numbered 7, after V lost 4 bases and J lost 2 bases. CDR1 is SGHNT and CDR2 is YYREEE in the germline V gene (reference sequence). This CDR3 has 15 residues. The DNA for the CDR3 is TGTGCCAGCAGCAATATCGCGGGAGGTCAAGAGACCCAGTACTTC. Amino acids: CASSNIAGGQETQYF.

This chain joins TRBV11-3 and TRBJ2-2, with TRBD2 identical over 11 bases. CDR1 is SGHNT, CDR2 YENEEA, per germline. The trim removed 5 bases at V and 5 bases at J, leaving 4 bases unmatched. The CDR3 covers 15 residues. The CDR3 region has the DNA TGTGCCAGCAGCCGTAGCGGGAGGGCGACCGGGGAGCTGTTTTTT. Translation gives CASSRSGRATGELFF.

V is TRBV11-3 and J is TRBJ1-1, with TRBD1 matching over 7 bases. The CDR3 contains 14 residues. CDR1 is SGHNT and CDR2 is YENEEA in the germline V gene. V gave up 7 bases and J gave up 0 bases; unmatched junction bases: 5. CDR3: CASTRQGLNTEAFF. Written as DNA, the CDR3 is TGTGCCAGCACCCGACAGGGTCTGAACACTGAAGCTTTCTTT. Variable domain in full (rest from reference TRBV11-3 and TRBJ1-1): EAGVVQSPRYKIIEKKQPVAFWCNPISGHNTLYWYLQNLGQGPELLIRYENEEAVDDSQLPKDRFSAERLKGVDSTLKIQPAELGDSAVYLCASTRQGLNTEAFFGQGTRLTVV.

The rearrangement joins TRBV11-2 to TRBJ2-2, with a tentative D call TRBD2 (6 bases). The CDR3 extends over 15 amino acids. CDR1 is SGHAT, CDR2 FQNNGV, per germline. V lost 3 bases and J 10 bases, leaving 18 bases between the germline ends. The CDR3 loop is CASSFSWVRGAELFF. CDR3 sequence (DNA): TGTGCCAGCAGCTTCAGTTGGGTCCGCGGGGCGGAGCTGTTTTTT.

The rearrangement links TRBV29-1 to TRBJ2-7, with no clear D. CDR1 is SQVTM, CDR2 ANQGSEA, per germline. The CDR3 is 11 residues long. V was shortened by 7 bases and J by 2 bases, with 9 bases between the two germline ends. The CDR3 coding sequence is TGCAGCGGATCCACAACCTACGAGCAGTACTTC. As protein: CSGSTTYEQYF.